These T cell receptor beta chains were read from a single sample in a study of cytomegalovirus exposure and HLA in healthy donors. TCRdb keeps only in-frame clones here, not all; method: immunoSEQ multiplex PCR. The table records some 210,000 clones, about 83% of them present only once. The source material was PBMCs. The receptors derive from a woman between 50 and 59 years old in good health and CMV-seropositive. Each CDR3 is given with its conserved first and last residue. The order of the fields is clone size, J gene, V gene, D gene, CDR3 protein, CDR3 DNA. The D gene is left open where the match is weak. The size of a clone is reported for some rows only, either as once, few or many, or as a class for expanded clones.

>NA|TRBJ2-4|TRBV2|NA
CASSGTAQYF
TGTGCCAGCAGTGGGACAGCTCAGTACTTC
>few|TRBJ1-5|TRBV30|NA
CAWRSRQPYSNQPQHF
TGTGCCTGGAGAAGTAGACAGCCTTATAGCAATCAGCCCCAGCATTTT
>NA|TRBJ2-5|TRBV5-1|NA
CASSLAVAGSETQYF
TGCGCCAGCAGCTTGGCCGTGGCTGGTTCGGAGACCCAGTACTTC
>NA|TRBJ1-5|TRBV7-8|TRBD1
CASSPKYQGQTGSGNQPQHF
TGTGCCAGCAGCCCCAAGTACCAAGGACAGACAGGGTCGGGCAATCAGCCCCAGCATTTT
>NA|TRBJ2-3|TRBV5-1|TRBD2
CASKLAGNTDTQYF
TGCGCCAGTAAACTAGCGGGGAATACAGATACGCAGTATTTT
>NA|TRBJ1-6|TRBV9|TRBD1
CASSPGTVNSPLHF
TGTGCCAGCAGCCCGGGGACAGTTAATTCACCCCTCCACTTT
>NA|TRBJ2-7|TRBV5-5|NA
CASSWPDSRNEQYF
TGTGCCAGCAGCTGGCCCGATTCCCGCAACGAGCAGTACTTC
>once|TRBJ1-4|TRBV5-1|NA
CASSLSGGAANEKLFF
TGCGCCAGCAGCCTAAGCGGGGGGGCCGCGAATGAAAAACTGTTTTTT
>NA|TRBJ1-2|TRBV2|TRBD1
CASSIQGGRSGYTF
TGTGCCAGCAGTATACAGGGGGGACGGTCTGGCTACACCTTC
>NA|TRBJ1-1|TRBV15|NA
CATTRWGGPTEAFF
TGTGCCACCACCCGGTGGGGAGGGCCCACTGAAGCTTTCTTT
>NA|TRBJ1-4|TRBV6-1|TRBD1
CATTGQGATNEKLFF
TGTGCCACCACCGGCCAGGGGGCAACTAATGAAAAACTGTTTTTT
>NA|TRBJ2-3|TRBV18|NA
CASSPLDITDTQYF
TGTGCCAGCTCACCTTTAGATATCACAGATACGCAGTATTTT
>NA|TRBJ2-3|TRBV7-2|NA
CASSLSWGGIDTQYF
TGTGCCAGCAGCTTATCGTGGGGGGGCATAGATACGCAGTATTTT
>NA|TRBJ2-5|TRBV9|NA
CASSPREGARETQYF
TGTGCCAGCAGCCCCCGGGAGGGGGCGCGAGAGACCCAGTACTTC
>NA|TRBJ1-4|TRBV5-8|NA
CASKLLPGVNNEKLFF
TGTGCCAGCAAACTTTTGCCGGGGGTTAATAATGAAAAACTGTTTTTT
>once|TRBJ2-7|TRBV6-6|TRBD1
CASSGDRGLPYEQYF
TGTGCCAGCAGTGGGGACAGGGGCTTACCATACGAGCAGTACTTC
>NA|TRBJ2-1|TRBV5-6|TRBD1
CASSWGWDRGLDEQFF
TGTGCCAGCAGCTGGGGTTGGGACAGGGGACTCGATGAGCAGTTCTTC
>NA|TRBJ2-7|TRBV5-4|NA
CASSWGAKGSSYEQYF
TGTGCCAGCAGCTGGGGCGCCAAGGGAAGCTCCTACGAGCAGTACTTC
>NA|TRBJ1-4|TRBV28|NA
CASTSEGRYNEKLFF
TGTGCCAGCACCTCGGAGGGACGATATAATGAAAAACTGTTTTTT
>NA|TRBJ2-7|TRBV5-6|NA
CASSFGRYEQYF
TGTGCCAGCAGCTTCGGTCGGTACGAGCAGTACTTC
>NA|TRBJ1-2|TRBV28|NA
CASSFVTGFNYGYTF
TGTGCCAGCAGTTTCGTGACAGGCTTTAACTATGGCTACACCTTC
>once|TRBJ2-1|TRBV4-3|TRBD2
CASSQVLAGVAISYNEQFF
TGCGCCAGCAGCCAGGTCCTAGCGGGGGTCGCTATTTCTTACAATGAGCAGTTCTTC
>NA|TRBJ2-3|TRBV15|NA
CATSRDVVVSTDTQYF
TGTGCCACCAGCAGAGATGTAGTTGTCAGCACAGATACGCAGTATTTT
>few|TRBJ1-1|TRBV29-1|NA
CSVVRVLNTEAFF
TGCAGCGTCGTGAGGGTTCTTAACACTGAAGCTTTCTTT
>NA|TRBJ1-4|TRBV28|NA
CASSRQSGGGKLFF
TGTGCCAGCAGTCGTCAATCGGGGGGCGGAAAACTGTTTTTT
>NA|TRBJ2-3|TRBV9|TRBD1
CANSRGGRGPQYF
TGTGCCAACAGCCGAGGGGGAAGGGGGCCGCAGTATTTT
>NA|TRBJ2-5|TRBV5-4|TRBD1
CASSLPRGLDETQYF
TGTGCCAGCAGCTTACCCAGGGGGCTCGACGAGACCCAGTACTTC
>NA|TRBJ1-6|TRBV6-5|TRBD1
CASSPPGQGVSPLHF
TGTGCCAGCAGTCCGCCGGGACAGGGCGTTTCACCCCTCCACTTT
>NA|TRBJ2-1|TRBV7-2|TRBD1
CASSFVDRGQFF
TGTGCCAGCAGCTTCGTGGACAGGGGGCAGTTCTTC
>NA|TRBJ2-5|TRBV2|TRBD1
CASSWTGEETQYF
TGTGCCAGCAGTTGGACAGGGGAAGAGACCCAGTACTTC
>NA|TRBJ2-2|TRBV19|NA
CASQTALNTGELFF
TGTGCCAGCCAGACAGCCTTGAACACCGGGGAGCTGTTTTTT
>NA|TRBJ2-1|TRBV6-6|TRBD1
CASSYSGQGAYNEQFF
TGTGCCAGCAGTTACTCGGGACAGGGGGCCTACAATGAGCAGTTCTTC
>NA|TRBJ1-2|TRBV14|NA
CASSHIVPRRGRDGYTF
TGTGCCAGCAGCCATATCGTACCCAGGAGGGGACGGGATGGCTACACCTTC
>NA|TRBJ2-5|TRBV5-1|TRBD1
CASNQLQGQTQYF
TGCGCCAGCAACCAACTACAGGGGCAGACCCAGTACTTC
>NA|TRBJ2-1|TRBV18|NA
CASSPTEYNEQFF
TGTGCCAGCTCACCCACGGAGTACAATGAGCAGTTCTTC
>few|TRBJ2-1|TRBV13|TRBD2
CASSPPFPGTSGDNEQFF
TGTGCCAGCAGCCCTCCGTTCCCCGGGACTAGCGGAGACAATGAGCAGTTCTTC
>NA|TRBJ2-5|TRBV2|NA
CASSPPLRETQYF
TGTGCCAGCAGTCCCCCCCTGAGAGAGACCCAGTACTTC
>few|TRBJ1-4|TRBV5-6|NA
CASSSGGVWEEKLFF
TGTGCCAGCAGCTCGGGAGGGGTTTGGGAAGAAAAACTGTTTTTT
>NA|TRBJ2-3|TRBV11-2|NA
CASSLVAGSTDTQYF
TGTGCCAGCAGCTTAGTAGCAGGGTCCACAGATACGCAGTATTTT
>NA|TRBJ2-5|TRBV6-1|NA
CATSLGGPEKTQYF
TGTGCCACCTCGCTCGGGGGGCCCGAAAAGACCCAGTACTTC
>NA|TRBJ1-1|TRBV12-5|TRBD1
CASGLEGAVTEAFF
TGTGCTAGTGGTTTGGAGGGGGCTGTTACTGAAGCTTTCTTT
>NA|TRBJ2-2|TRBV6-5|NA
CASRTFYGELFF
TGTGCCAGCAGGACATTTTATGGGGAGCTGTTTTTT
>NA|TRBJ2-5|TRBV5-4|TRBD1
CASSLLDRTETQYF
TGTGCCAGCAGCTTGCTGGACAGGACGGAGACCCAGTACTTC
>NA|TRBJ1-6|TRBV5-1|TRBD1
CASSPGTEVNSPLHF
TGCGCCAGCAGCCCCGGGACAGAGGTTAATTCACCCCTCCACTTT
>NA|TRBJ2-3|TRBV27|NA
CASSLFQGPDTQYF
TGTGCCAGCAGCTTGTTCCAGGGGCCCGATACGCAGTATTTT
>NA|TRBJ1-5|TRBV21-1|NA
CASSKVVHRSNQPQHF
TGTGCCAGCAGCAAAGTGGTCCACAGATCAAATCAGCCCCAGCATTTT
>once|TRBJ2-1|TRBV29-1|TRBD2
CSVEGLAGHYNEQFF
TGCAGCGTTGAAGGGCTAGCGGGCCACTACAATGAGCAGTTCTTC
>NA|TRBJ2-7|TRBV7-6|NA
CASSYRQGGQQIGYEQYF
TGTGCCAGCAGCTACCGACAGGGAGGTCAGCAGATCGGCTACGAGCAGTACTTC
>NA|TRBJ2-7|TRBV6-1|NA
CASSDYLGIYEQYF
TGTGCCAGCAGCGACTACCTCGGGATTTACGAGCAGTACTTC
>NA|TRBJ1-5|TRBV4-3|NA
CANSPQGGQPQHF
TGCGCCAACAGCCCTCAGGGTGGTCAGCCCCAGCATTTT
>NA|TRBJ2-3|TRBV11-2|TRBD2
CASSLISGGSGTDTQYF
TGTGCCAGCAGCTTGATTAGCGGGGGGTCGGGCACAGATACGCAGTATTTT
>NA|TRBJ1-2|TRBV6-5|NA
CASSGLTRGGYTF
TGTGCCAGCAGTGGACTGACCAGGGGTGGCTACACCTTC